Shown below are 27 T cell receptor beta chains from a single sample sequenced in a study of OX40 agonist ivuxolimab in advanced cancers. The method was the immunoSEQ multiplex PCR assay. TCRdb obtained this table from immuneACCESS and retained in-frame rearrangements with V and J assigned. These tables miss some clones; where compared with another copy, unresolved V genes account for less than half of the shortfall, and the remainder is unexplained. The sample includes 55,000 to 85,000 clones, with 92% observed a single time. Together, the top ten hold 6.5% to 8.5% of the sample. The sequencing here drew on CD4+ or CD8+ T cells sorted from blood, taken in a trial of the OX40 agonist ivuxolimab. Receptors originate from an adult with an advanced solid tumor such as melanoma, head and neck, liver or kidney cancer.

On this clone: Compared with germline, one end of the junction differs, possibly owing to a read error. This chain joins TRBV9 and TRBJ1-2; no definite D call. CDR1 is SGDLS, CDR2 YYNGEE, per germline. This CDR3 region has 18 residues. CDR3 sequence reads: CASSVERGGEVASYGYTF. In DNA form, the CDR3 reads TGTGCCAGTAGCGTAGAGAGAGGCGGAGAGGTTGCCTCCTATGGCTACACCTTC.

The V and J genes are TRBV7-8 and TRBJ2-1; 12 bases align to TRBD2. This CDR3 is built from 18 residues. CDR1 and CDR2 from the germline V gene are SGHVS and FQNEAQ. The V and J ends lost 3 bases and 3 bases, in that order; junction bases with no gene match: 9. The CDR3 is CASSFLLAGGENYNEQFF. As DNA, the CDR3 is TGTGCCAGCAGCTTCCTTCTAGCGGGGGGGGAGAACTACAATGAGCAGTTCTTC.

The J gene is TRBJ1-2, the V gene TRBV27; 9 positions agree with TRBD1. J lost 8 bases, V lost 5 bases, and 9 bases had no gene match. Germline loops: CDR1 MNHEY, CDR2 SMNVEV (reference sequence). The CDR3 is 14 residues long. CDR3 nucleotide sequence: TGTGCCAGCAGTCCGCTACAGGGGGCGGGGGGCTACACCTTC. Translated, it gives CASSPLQGAGGYTF.

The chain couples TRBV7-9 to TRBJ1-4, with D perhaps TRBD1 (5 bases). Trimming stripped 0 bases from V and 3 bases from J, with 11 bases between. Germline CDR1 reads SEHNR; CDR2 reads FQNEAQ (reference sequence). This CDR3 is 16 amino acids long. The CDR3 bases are TGTGCCAGCAGCTTAGCGCCGGGGCGGGCTAATGAAAAACTGTTTTTT. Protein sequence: CASSLAPGRANEKLFF.

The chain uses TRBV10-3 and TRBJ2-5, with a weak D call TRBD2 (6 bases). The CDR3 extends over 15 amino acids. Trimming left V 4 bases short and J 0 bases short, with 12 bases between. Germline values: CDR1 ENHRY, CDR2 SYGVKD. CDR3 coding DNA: TGTGCCATCAGTGGCGGGGCCCCGTACCAAGAGACCCAGTACTTC. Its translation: CAISGGAPYQETQYF.

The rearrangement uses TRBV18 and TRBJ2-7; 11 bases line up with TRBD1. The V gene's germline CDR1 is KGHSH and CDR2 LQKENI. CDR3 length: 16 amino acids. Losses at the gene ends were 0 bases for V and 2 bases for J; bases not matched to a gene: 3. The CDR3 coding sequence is TGTGCCAGCTCACCACCGGGGGGACAGGGGGCCTACGAGCAGTACTTC. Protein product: CASSPPGGQGAYEQYF.

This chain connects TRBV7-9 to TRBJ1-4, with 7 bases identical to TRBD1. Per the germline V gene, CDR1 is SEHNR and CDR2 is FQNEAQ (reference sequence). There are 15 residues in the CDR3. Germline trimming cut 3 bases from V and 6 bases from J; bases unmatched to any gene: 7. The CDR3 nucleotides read TGTGCCAGCAGCTTCTTGACAGGGTGGGATGAAAAACTGTTTTTT. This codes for CASSFLTGWDEKLFF.

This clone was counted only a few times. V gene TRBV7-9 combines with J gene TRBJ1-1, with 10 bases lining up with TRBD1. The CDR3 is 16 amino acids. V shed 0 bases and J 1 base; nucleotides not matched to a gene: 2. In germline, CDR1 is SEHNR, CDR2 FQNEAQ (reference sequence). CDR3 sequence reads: CASSLARTGGNTEAFF. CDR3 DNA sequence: TGTGCCAGCAGCTTAGCGAGGACAGGGGGGAACACTGAAGCTTTCTTT.

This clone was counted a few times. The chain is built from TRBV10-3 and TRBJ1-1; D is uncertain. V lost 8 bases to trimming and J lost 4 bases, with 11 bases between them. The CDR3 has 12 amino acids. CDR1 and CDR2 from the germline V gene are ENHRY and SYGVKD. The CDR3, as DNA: TGTGCCATCGGCTCGTCTACCACTGAAGCTTTCTTT. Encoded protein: CAIGSSTTEAFF.

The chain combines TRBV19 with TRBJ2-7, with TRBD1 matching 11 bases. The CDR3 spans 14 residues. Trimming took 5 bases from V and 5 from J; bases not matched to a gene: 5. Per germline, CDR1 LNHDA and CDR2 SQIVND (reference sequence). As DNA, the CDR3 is TGTGCCAGTAGTTCCCGGACAGGGGGCCACGAGCAGTACTTC. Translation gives CASSSRTGGHEQYF.

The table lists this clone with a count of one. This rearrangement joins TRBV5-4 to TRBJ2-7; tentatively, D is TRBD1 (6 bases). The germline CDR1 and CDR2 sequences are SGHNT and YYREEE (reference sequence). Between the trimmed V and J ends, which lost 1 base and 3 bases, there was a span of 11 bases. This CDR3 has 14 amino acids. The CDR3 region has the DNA TGTGCCAGCAGCTTGACAGGGAAAGACTACGAGCAGTACTTC. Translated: CASSLTGKDYEQYF.

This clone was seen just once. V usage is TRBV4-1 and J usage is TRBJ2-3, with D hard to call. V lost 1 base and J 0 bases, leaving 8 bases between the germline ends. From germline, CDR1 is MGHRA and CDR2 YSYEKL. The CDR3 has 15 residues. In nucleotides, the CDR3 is TGCGCCAGCAGCCAAGCGATTCCTAGCACAGATACGCAGTATTTT. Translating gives CASSQAIPSTDTQYF.

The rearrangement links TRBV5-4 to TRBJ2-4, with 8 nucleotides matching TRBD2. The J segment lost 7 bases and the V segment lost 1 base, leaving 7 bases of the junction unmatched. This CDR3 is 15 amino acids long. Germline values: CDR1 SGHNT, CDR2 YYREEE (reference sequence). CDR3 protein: CASSLSGGSRNIQYF. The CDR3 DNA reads TGTGCCAGCAGCTTGTCGGGGGGGAGCCGGAACATTCAGTACTTC.

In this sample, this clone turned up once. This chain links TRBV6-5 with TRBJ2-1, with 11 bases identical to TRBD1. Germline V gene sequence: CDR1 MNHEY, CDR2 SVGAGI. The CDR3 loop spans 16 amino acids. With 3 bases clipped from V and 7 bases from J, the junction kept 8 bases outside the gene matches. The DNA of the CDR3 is TGTGCCAGCAGTTATACGGGGACAGGGGGAGGAAATGAGCAGTTCTTC. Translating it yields CASSYTGTGGGNEQFF.

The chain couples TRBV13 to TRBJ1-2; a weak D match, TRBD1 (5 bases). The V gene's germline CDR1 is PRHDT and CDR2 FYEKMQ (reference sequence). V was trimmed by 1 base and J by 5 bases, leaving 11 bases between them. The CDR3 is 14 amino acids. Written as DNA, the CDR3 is TGTGCCAGCAGCTTAGCTGGGGCCGTTTATGGCTACACCTTC. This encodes CASSLAGAVYGYTF.

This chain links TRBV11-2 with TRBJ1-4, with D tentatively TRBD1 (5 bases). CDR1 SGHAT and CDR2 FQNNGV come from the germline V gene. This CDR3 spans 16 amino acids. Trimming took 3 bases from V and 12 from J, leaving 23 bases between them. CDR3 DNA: TGTGCCAGCAGCTTCAGTCCCAGGGAAGTCTCCATAGAACTGTTTTTT. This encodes CASSFSPREVSIELFF. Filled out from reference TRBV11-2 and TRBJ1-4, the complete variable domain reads EAGVAQSPRYKIIEKRQSVAFWCNPISGHATLYWYQQILGQGPKLLIQFQNNGVVDDSQLPKDRFSAERLKGVDSTLKIQPAKLEDSAVYLCASSFSPREVSIELFFGSGTQLSVL.

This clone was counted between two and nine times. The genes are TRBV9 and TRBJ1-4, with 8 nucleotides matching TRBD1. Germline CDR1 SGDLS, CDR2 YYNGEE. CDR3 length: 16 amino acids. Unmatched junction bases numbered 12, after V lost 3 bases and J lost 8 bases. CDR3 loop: CASSAGQVLLGEKLFF. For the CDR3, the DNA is TGTGCCAGCAGCGCGGGACAGGTCCTCCTTGGGGAAAAACTGTTTTTT. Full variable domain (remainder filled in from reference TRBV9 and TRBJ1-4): DSGVTQTPKHLITATGQRVTLRCSPRSGDLSVYWYQQSLDQGLQFLIQYYNGEERAKGNILERFSAQQFPDLHSELNLSSLELGDSALYFCASSAGQVLLGEKLFFGSGTQLSVL.

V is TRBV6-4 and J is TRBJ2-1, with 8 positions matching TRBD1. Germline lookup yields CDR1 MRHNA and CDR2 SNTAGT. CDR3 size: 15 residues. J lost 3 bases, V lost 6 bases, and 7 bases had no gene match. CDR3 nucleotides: TGTGCCAGCAGCCCTACAGGGGGAGACTACAATGAGCAGTTCTTC. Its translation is CASSPTGGDYNEQFF.

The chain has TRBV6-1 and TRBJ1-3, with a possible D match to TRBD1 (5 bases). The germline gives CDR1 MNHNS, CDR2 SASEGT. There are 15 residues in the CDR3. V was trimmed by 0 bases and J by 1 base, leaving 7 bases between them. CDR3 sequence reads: CASSEARGSGNTIYF. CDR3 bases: TGTGCCAGCAGTGAAGCGCGGGGGTCTGGAAACACCATATATTTT.

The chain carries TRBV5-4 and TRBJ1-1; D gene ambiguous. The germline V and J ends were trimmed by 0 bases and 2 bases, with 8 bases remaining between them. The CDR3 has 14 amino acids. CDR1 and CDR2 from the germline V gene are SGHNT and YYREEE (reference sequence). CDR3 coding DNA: TGTGCCAGCAGCTTGGATCTGTACAACACTGAAGCTTTCTTT. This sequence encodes CASSLDLYNTEAFF.

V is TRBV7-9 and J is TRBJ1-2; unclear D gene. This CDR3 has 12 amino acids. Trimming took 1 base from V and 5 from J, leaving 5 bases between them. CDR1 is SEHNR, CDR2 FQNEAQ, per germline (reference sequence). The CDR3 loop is CASSLGVYGYTF. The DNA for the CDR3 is TGTGCCAGCAGCTTAGGGGTATATGGCTACACCTTC. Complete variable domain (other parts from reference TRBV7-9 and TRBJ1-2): DTGVSQNPRHKITKRGQNVTFRCDPISEHNRLYWYRQTLGQGPEFLTYFQNEAQLEKSRLLSDRFSAERPKGSFSTLEIQRTEQGDSAMYLCASSLGVYGYTFGSGTRLTVV.

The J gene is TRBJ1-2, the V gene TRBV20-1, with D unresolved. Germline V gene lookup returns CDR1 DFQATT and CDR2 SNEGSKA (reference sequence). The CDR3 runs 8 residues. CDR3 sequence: CSPYGYTF. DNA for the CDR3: TGCAGCCCTTATGGCTACACCTTC.

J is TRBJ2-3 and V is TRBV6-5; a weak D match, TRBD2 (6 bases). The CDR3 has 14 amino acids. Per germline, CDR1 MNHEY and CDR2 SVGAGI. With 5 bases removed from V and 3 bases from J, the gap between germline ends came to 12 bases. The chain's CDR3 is CASSNSGSTDTQYF. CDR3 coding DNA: TGTGCCAGCAGTAATAGCGGATCTACAGATACGCAGTATTTT.

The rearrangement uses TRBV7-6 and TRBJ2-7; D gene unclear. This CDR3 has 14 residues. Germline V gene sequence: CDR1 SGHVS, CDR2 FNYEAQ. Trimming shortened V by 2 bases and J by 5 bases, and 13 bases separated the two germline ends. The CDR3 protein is CASSLIATPDEQYF. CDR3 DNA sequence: TGTGCCAGCAGCTTAATCGCCACCCCCGACGAGCAGTACTTC.

CDR3 loop: CASSIQTGSTDTQYF. The CDR3 DNA is TGTGCCAGTAGTATCCAGACAGGGAGCACAGATACGCAGTATTTT. The gene calls are TRBV19 and TRBJ2-3; 7 nucleotides match TRBD1. Trimming removed 3 bases from V and 0 bases from J; junction bases left unmatched: 3. The CDR3 totals 15 residues. Germline CDR1 and CDR2: LNHDA and SQIVND (reference sequence).

The CDR3 reads CASRAGAAGRYFGYTF. The CDR3 region has the DNA TGTGCCTCCAGGGCCGGGGCGGCCGGACGGTACTTTGGCTACACCTTC. The chain has TRBV25-1 and TRBJ1-2, with TRBD1 as a possible D gene (5 bases). The CDR3 sequence is 16 residues long. Germline CDR1 and CDR2: MGHDK and SYGVNS. Trimming left V 11 bases short and J 7 bases short, with 29 bases between.

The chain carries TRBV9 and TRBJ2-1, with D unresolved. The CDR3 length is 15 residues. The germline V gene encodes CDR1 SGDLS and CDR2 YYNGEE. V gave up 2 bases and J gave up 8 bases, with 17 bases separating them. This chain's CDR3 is CASSVGRLGAYEQFF. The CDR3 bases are TGTGCCAGCAGCGTCGGTAGGCTGGGCGCGTATGAGCAGTTCTTC.